The next 20 T cell receptor beta chains were all read from a single sample in a study of blood T cell repertoires in COVID-19. The method was immunoSEQ multiplex PCR; TCRdb's version includes in-frame clones alone and lacks a portion of them. In the table there are under 450,000 clones, around 89% of which are singletons. The sequenced material came from peripheral blood. The source is a woman aged 40 to 49 with COVID-19, enrolled during active disease.

V is TRBV6-5 and J is TRBJ2-3, with a possible D match to TRBD1 (6 bases). The CDR3 contains 14 residues. V dropped 6 bases and J dropped 1 base, with 11 bases sitting between them. Germline V CDR1 and CDR2: MNHEY, SVGAGI. DNA of the CDR3: TGTGCCAGCAGCTCAGGGGTTGGCACAGATACGCAGTATTTT. Protein sequence: CASSSGVGTDTQYF.

V gene TRBV30 combines with J gene TRBJ2-3; maybe TRBD2 (6 bases). Trimming removed 3 bases at V and 0 bases at J, with 34 bases between. Germline lookup yields CDR1 GTSNPN and CDR2 SVGIG (reference sequence). The CDR3 sequence is 22 residues long. CDR3 loop: CAWSLGRDSPWGLGMSTDTQYF. The CDR3 DNA reads TGTGCCTGGAGCCTCGGCCGGGACTCACCTTGGGGGTTAGGGATGAGCACAGATACGCAGTATTTT.

This rearrangement joins TRBV7-3 to TRBJ2-1; weak D call: TRBD1 (5 bases). The CDR3 has 13 residues. Germline V gives CDR1 SGHTA, CDR2 FQGTGA. Trimming shortened V by 3 bases and J by 5 bases, and 8 bases separated the two germline ends. The CDR3 here is CASSFPGNNEQFF. The CDR3 DNA reads as TGTGCCAGCAGCTTCCCAGGGAACAATGAGCAGTTCTTC.

This clone was seen a handful of times. The chain joins TRBV19 to TRBJ2-1; 13 nucleotides line up with TRBD2. The CDR3 has 17 amino acids. V shed 3 bases, J shed 4 bases, and the junction held 6 bases outside the gene matches. The germline V gene has CDR1 LNHDA and CDR2 SQIVND (reference sequence). CDR3 nucleotides: TGTGCCAGTAGTATGTGGGAACTAGCGGGAGGGTACAATGAGCAGTTCTTC. This codes for CASSMWELAGGYNEQFF.

The chain recombines TRBV10-3 with TRBJ1-5; D is undetermined. The CDR3 totals 15 residues. The germline gives CDR1 ENHRY, CDR2 SYGVKD. Trimming took 0 bases from V and 0 from J, leaving 6 bases between them. CDR3 loop: CAISESAVSNQPQHF. The DNA of the CDR3 is TGTGCCATCAGTGAGTCGGCGGTTAGCAATCAGCCCCAGCATTTT.

This clone was picked up one time. The V and J genes are TRBV28 and TRBJ1-1; D remains ambiguous. The ends were cut back, 0 bases at V and 4 bases at J, with 3 bases in the middle. CDR1 is MDHEN and CDR2 is SYDVKM in the germline V gene. The CDR3 has 12 residues. CDR3 loop: CASSLWSTEAFF. The CDR3 bases are TGTGCCAGCAGTTTATGGAGCACTGAAGCTTTCTTT.

The chain combines TRBV19 with TRBJ1-2, with a tentative D call TRBD1 (6 bases). Trimming shortened V by 3 bases and J by 0 bases, and 17 bases separated the two germline ends. This CDR3 comprises 17 residues. Germline CDR1 reads LNHDA; CDR2 reads SQIVND (reference sequence). In DNA form, the CDR3 reads TGTGCCAGTAGTATTTCGACAGGCCCGCCACCTAACTATGGCTACACCTTC. Translation gives CASSISTGPPPNYGYTF.

The chain joins TRBV4-3 to TRBJ1-1, with D tentatively TRBD1 (6 bases). The germline V gene encodes CDR1 LGHNA and CDR2 YSLEER. Trimming pared 3 bases from V and 0 bases from J, leaving 14 bases between. The CDR3 has 16 amino acids. CDR3 sequence (DNA): TGCGCCAGCAGCCACGGGACACCTCGCATGAACACTGAAGCTTTCTTT. It codes for CASSHGTPRMNTEAFF.

The chain combines TRBV6-6 with TRBJ2-7; TRBD2 agrees at 12 bases. V lost 0 bases to trimming and J lost 3 bases; unmatched junction nucleotides: 0. Germline loops: CDR1 MNHNY, CDR2 SVGAGI (reference sequence). The CDR3 length is 15 residues. The CDR3 sequence: CASSYSGLAGYEQYF. CDR3 DNA sequence: TGTGCCAGCAGTTACTCGGGACTAGCGGGCTACGAGCAGTACTTC.

The rearrangement joins TRBV9 to TRBJ2-6, with a weak D call TRBD1 (6 bases). This CDR3 has 17 amino acids. Trimming removed 0 bases at V and 2 bases at J, with 12 bases between. Germline CDR1 SGDLS, CDR2 YYNGEE. DNA of the CDR3: TGTGCCAGCAGCGTAGTTGGCAGGGGAGCTGGGGCCAACGTCCTGACTTTC. Its translation: CASSVVGRGAGANVLTF.

This chain joins TRBV27 and TRBJ2-4; 8 positions agree with TRBD1. The CDR3 runs 16 residues. With 5 bases clipped from V and 2 bases from J, the junction kept 8 bases outside the gene matches. Germline V gene lookup returns CDR1 MNHEY and CDR2 SMNVEV (reference sequence). The CDR3 DNA sequence: TGTGCCAGCAGTCCGCGGACAGGGTTTTCCAAAAACATTCAGTACTTC. Translated: CASSPRTGFSKNIQYF.

The gene calls are TRBV19 and TRBJ2-7; 7 bases are a match to TRBD1. This CDR3 comprises 16 residues. V was pared by 5 bases and J by 3 bases, with 13 bases of the junction left unmatched. Germline V lookup: CDR1 LNHDA, CDR2 SQIVND (reference sequence). As DNA, the CDR3 is TGTGCCAGTAGTCAATCCGGACAGGTCCCCCTCTACGAGCAGTACTTC. Encoded protein: CASSQSGQVPLYEQYF. The complete variable domain, with remaining parts taken from reference TRBV19 and TRBJ2-7, reads DGGITQSPKYLFRKEGQNVTLSCEQNLNHDAMYWYRQDPGQGLRLIYYSQIVNDFQKGDIAEGYSVSREKKESFPLTVTSAQKNPTAFYLCASSQSGQVPLYEQYFGPGTRLTVT.

This chain joins TRBV9 and TRBJ1-2, with D uncertain. Trimming shortened V by 4 bases and J by 4 bases, and 17 bases separated the two germline ends. The germline gives CDR1 SGDLS, CDR2 YYNGEE. This CDR3 contains 15 residues. The CDR3 loop reads CASSPSPTAAYGYTF. The DNA of the CDR3 is TGTGCCAGCAGCCCCTCCCCAACAGCTGCCTATGGCTACACCTTC. Combining the CDR3 with reference TRBV9 and TRBJ1-2 gives the whole variable domain DSGVTQTPKHLITATGQRVTLRCSPRSGDLSVYWYQQSLDQGLQFLIQYYNGEERAKGNILERFSAQQFPDLHSELNLSSLELGDSALYFCASSPSPTAAYGYTFGSGTRLTVV.

The V and J genes are TRBV28 and TRBJ2-7, with 8 bases aligning to TRBD1. This CDR3 contains 15 residues. Unmatched junction bases numbered 9, after V lost 6 bases and J lost 2 bases. Germline CDR1 reads MDHEN; CDR2 reads SYDVKM. In DNA form, the CDR3 reads TGTGCCAGCAGCTCAGGGGGCGAAGGGGCCTACGAGCAGTACTTC. As protein: CASSSGGEGAYEQYF.

The chain links TRBV6-5 to TRBJ1-3; no clear D. The CDR3 is 14 amino acids. The germline V gene encodes CDR1 MNHEY and CDR2 SVGAGI. V gave up 0 bases and J gave up 7 bases, with 10 bases separating them. The CDR3 DNA reads TGTGCCAGCAGTTACTCGTGGAGGGATAACACCATATATTTT. Translation: CASSYSWRDNTIYF.

This clone was detected a few times. V gene TRBV12-3 or TRBV12-4 combines with J gene TRBJ1-1; D not resolved. This CDR3 spans 13 amino acids. The germline V and J ends were trimmed by 3 bases and 4 bases, with 9 bases remaining between them. The CDR3 spells CASSLIESTEAFF. CDR3 nucleotide sequence: TGTGCCAGCAGTTTGATAGAAAGCACTGAAGCTTTCTTT.

In its sample, this clone was seen once. The CDR3 loop is CASSHAGTGRSYEQYF. The CDR3 coding sequence is TGTGCCAGCAGCCACGCCGGGACAGGCCGCTCCTACGAGCAGTACTTC. The chain uses TRBV11-3 and TRBJ2-7; 8 positions match TRBD1. Germline values: CDR1 SGHNT, CDR2 YENEEA. V lost 5 bases, J lost 0 bases, and 9 bases stayed unmatched. The CDR3 runs 16 residues.

This clone was picked up one time. This sequence joins TRBV28 and TRBJ1-2; possibly TRBD1 for D (5 bases). Germline CDR1 and CDR2: MDHEN and SYDVKM. The CDR3 spans 16 residues. V was cut by 5 bases and J by 1 base, with 17 bases left in between. The CDR3 protein is CASSPPTVGINYGYTF. Here the CDR3 DNA reads TGTGCCAGCAGTCCCCCGACAGTAGGGATTAACTATGGCTACACCTTC.

V and J are TRBV18 and TRBJ1-4; no definite D call. V lost 1 base to trimming and J lost 7 bases, with 13 bases between them. Looked up from germline, CDR1 is KGHSH and CDR2 is LQKENI. The length of the CDR3 is 15 residues. DNA for the CDR3: TGTGCCAGCTCACCACTGAGAGGGCCCGGTGAAAAACTGTTTTTT. Translating it yields CASSPLRGPGEKLFF.

The rearrangement uses TRBV19 and TRBJ1-4, with a possible D match to TRBD1 (5 bases). Germline CDR1 reads LNHDA; CDR2 reads SQIVND (reference sequence). This CDR3 has 14 residues. V was pared by 10 bases and J by 5 bases, with 17 bases between. As DNA, the CDR3 is TGTGCCACCCGACTTAGGGCAGGGAATGAAAAACTGTTTTTT. This translates into CATRLRAGNEKLFF.